The rows below give T cell receptor beta chains drawn from one sample of a study of blood T cell repertoires in COVID-19. Generated by immunoSEQ multiplex PCR, the TCRdb table keeps only in-frame clones and is missing some. The repertoire holds about 59,000 clones, with roughly 77% as singletons. The sequencing sample was made of peripheral blood. The source is a man aged 55 to 70 with COVID-19, enrolled during active disease. CDR3s include the opening cysteine and the closing phenylalanine or tryptophan. Each record gives: D gene, J gene, clone size, V gene, CDR3 DNA, CDR3 protein. D genes are given only for firm matches. The listing skips clone size in some rows; elsewhere it reads once, few, many or a size class.

d_call: TRBD1; j_call: TRBJ2-1; clone_size: NA; v_call: TRBV11-3; cdr3_nt: TGTGCCAGCAGTCGTCTTGGGGGACAGGGGACCCCAAATGAGCAGTTCTTC; cdr3_aa: CASSRLGGQGTPNEQFF
d_call: NA; j_call: TRBJ1-1; clone_size: NA; v_call: TRBV6-6; cdr3_nt: TGTGCCAGCAGTTACTCTGGGAGTGTGAACACTGAAGCTTTCTTT; cdr3_aa: CASSYSGSVNTEAFF
d_call: TRBD1; j_call: TRBJ1-2; clone_size: NA; v_call: TRBV5-1; cdr3_nt: TGCGCCAGCAGCTTACAACAGGGGCCTAACTATGGCTACACCTTC; cdr3_aa: CASSLQQGPNYGYTF
d_call: NA; j_call: TRBJ1-5; clone_size: NA; v_call: TRBV24-1; cdr3_nt: TGTGCCACCAGTAGGGGTAGCAATCAGCCCCAGCATTTT; cdr3_aa: CATSRGSNQPQHF
d_call: TRBD1; j_call: TRBJ2-7; clone_size: NA; v_call: TRBV27; cdr3_nt: TGTGCCAGCAGTCCCCTCTGGACAGGGGAGCAGTACTTC; cdr3_aa: CASSPLWTGEQYF
d_call: NA; j_call: TRBJ2-5; clone_size: NA; v_call: TRBV6-6; cdr3_nt: TGTGCCAGCAGTTACGGTAGTGGGGGGAGACAAGAGACCCAGTACTTC; cdr3_aa: CASSYGSGGRQETQYF
d_call: NA; j_call: TRBJ1-1; clone_size: NA; v_call: TRBV3-1/TRBV3-2; cdr3_nt: TGTGCCAGCAGCCGAAAACAGAACACTGAAGCTTTCTTT; cdr3_aa: CASSRKQNTEAFF
d_call: TRBD2; j_call: TRBJ2-5; clone_size: NA; v_call: TRBV19; cdr3_nt: TGTGCCAGTAGTGGCGGGGGTTGGGAGACCCAGTACTTC; cdr3_aa: CASSGGGWETQYF
d_call: NA; j_call: TRBJ1-5; clone_size: NA; v_call: TRBV4-2; cdr3_nt: TGTGCCAGCAGCCAAGCCGAGTTTGGGGCCGATCAGCCCCAGCATTTT; cdr3_aa: CASSQAEFGADQPQHF
d_call: TRBD1; j_call: TRBJ1-2; clone_size: NA; v_call: TRBV29-1; cdr3_nt: TGCAGCGTCCCGGGACAGGGGGATGGCTACACCTTC; cdr3_aa: CSVPGQGDGYTF
d_call: TRBD2; j_call: TRBJ2-3; clone_size: NA; v_call: TRBV7-3; cdr3_nt: TGTGCCAGCAGCTCGACTAGCGGGAGACCAGATACGCAGTATTTT; cdr3_aa: CASSSTSGRPDTQYF
d_call: TRBD2; j_call: TRBJ2-3; clone_size: NA; v_call: TRBV19; cdr3_nt: TGTGCCAGTAGTACACGACTAGCGGGGGCTCTCCCAGATACGCAGTATTTT; cdr3_aa: CASSTRLAGALPDTQYF
d_call: NA; j_call: TRBJ2-3; clone_size: NA; v_call: TRBV7-9; cdr3_nt: TGTGCCAGCAGCTTAACAGGGAGCACAGATACGCAGTATTTT; cdr3_aa: CASSLTGSTDTQYF
d_call: TRBD1; j_call: TRBJ1-6; clone_size: NA; v_call: TRBV27; cdr3_nt: TGTGCCAGCAGTTTTCGGGACAGGGTTTATTCACCCCTCCACTTT; cdr3_aa: CASSFRDRVYSPLHF
d_call: TRBD1; j_call: TRBJ1-6; clone_size: few; v_call: TRBV19; cdr3_nt: TGTGCCAGTAGTATAAGGGACAGGGACTCACCCCTCCACTTT; cdr3_aa: CASSIRDRDSPLHF
d_call: NA; j_call: TRBJ1-5; clone_size: NA; v_call: TRBV6-5; cdr3_nt: TGTGCCAGCAGTTACGGGGAGGGACAGCCCCAGCATTTT; cdr3_aa: CASSYGEGQPQHF
d_call: NA; j_call: TRBJ2-1; clone_size: few; v_call: TRBV9; cdr3_nt: TGTGCCAGCAGCGCACCCCACAACAATGAGCAGTTCTTC; cdr3_aa: CASSAPHNNEQFF
d_call: NA; j_call: TRBJ1-6; clone_size: NA; v_call: TRBV2; cdr3_nt: TGTGCCAGCGGAAGGCAGGAGGAAAATTCACCCCTCCACTTT; cdr3_aa: CASGRQEENSPLHF
d_call: TRBD2; j_call: TRBJ2-1; clone_size: NA; v_call: TRBV3-1/TRBV3-2; cdr3_nt: TGTGCCAGCAGCCAAGAACCCGGGACTAGCGGGAGTTACAATGAGCAGTTCTTC; cdr3_aa: CASSQEPGTSGSYNEQFF
d_call: TRBD2; j_call: TRBJ2-3; clone_size: NA; v_call: TRBV11-2; cdr3_nt: TGTGCCAGCAGCTCTAGCGGGGCTAGCACAGATACGCAGTATTTT; cdr3_aa: CASSSSGASTDTQYF
d_call: NA; j_call: TRBJ2-5; clone_size: once; v_call: TRBV6-2/TRBV6-3; cdr3_nt: TGTGCCAGCAGTTACTCGAGGGAGACCCAGTACTTC; cdr3_aa: CASSYSRETQYF
d_call: TRBD2; j_call: TRBJ2-1; clone_size: NA; v_call: TRBV29-1; cdr3_nt: TGCAGCGTGGTTATAGCGGGAGGGCCTCAGAATGAGCAGTTCTTC; cdr3_aa: CSVVIAGGPQNEQFF
d_call: TRBD1; j_call: TRBJ2-1; clone_size: many; v_call: TRBV7-9; cdr3_nt: TGTGCCAGCAGCCCCCGGGACAGGGAAAGGGACAATGAGCAGTTCTTC; cdr3_aa: CASSPRDRERDNEQFF
d_call: NA; j_call: TRBJ2-3; clone_size: NA; v_call: TRBV11-3; cdr3_nt: TGTGCCAGCAGCTTAAAGAGATGGGCCGCCCAAACAGATACGCAGTATTTT; cdr3_aa: CASSLKRWAAQTDTQYF
d_call: TRBD1; j_call: TRBJ1-6; clone_size: NA; v_call: TRBV7-9; cdr3_nt: TGTGCCAGCAGCTCGACCAGGGGGCCTATTGATTCACCCCTCCACTTT; cdr3_aa: CASSSTRGPIDSPLHF
d_call: NA; j_call: TRBJ2-7; clone_size: once; v_call: TRBV7-9; cdr3_nt: TGTGCCAGCAGCGCGTCCTCCTACGAGCAGTACTTC; cdr3_aa: CASSASSYEQYF
d_call: NA; j_call: TRBJ1-1; clone_size: few; v_call: TRBV29-1; cdr3_nt: TGCAGCGTTGAAGATTTTGCGGCCTCAAACACTGAAGCTTTCTTT; cdr3_aa: CSVEDFAASNTEAFF
d_call: NA; j_call: TRBJ2-3; clone_size: NA; v_call: TRBV11-3; cdr3_nt: TGTGCCAGCAGCTTAGGAGGTGGGGGGAAAGGCACAGATACGCAGTATTTT; cdr3_aa: CASSLGGGGKGTDTQYF
d_call: NA; j_call: TRBJ2-1; clone_size: NA; v_call: TRBV3-1/TRBV3-2; cdr3_nt: TGTGCCAGCAGCCCGAGGAAATGGGGCGCATCCTACAATGAGCAGTTCTTC; cdr3_aa: CASSPRKWGASYNEQFF
d_call: NA; j_call: TRBJ2-1; clone_size: NA; v_call: TRBV9; cdr3_nt: TGTGCCAGCAGCGTAGGTTATGCCTTCGGGGGGCAGTTCTTC; cdr3_aa: CASSVGYAFGGQFF
d_call: TRBD1; j_call: TRBJ2-3; clone_size: NA; v_call: TRBV5-6; cdr3_nt: TGTGCCAGCAGCTTGATCGGGACAGGGGGTAAGGAAACGCAGTATTTT; cdr3_aa: CASSLIGTGGKETQYF
d_call: NA; j_call: TRBJ2-3; clone_size: few; v_call: TRBV27; cdr3_nt: TGTGCCAGCAGCACTCTCAGAGGCATAGATACGCAGTATTTT; cdr3_aa: CASSTLRGIDTQYF
d_call: NA; j_call: TRBJ1-2; clone_size: NA; v_call: TRBV3-1/TRBV3-2; cdr3_nt: TGTGCCAGCAGCCATAGGGGGTTTGACTATGGCTACACCTTC; cdr3_aa: CASSHRGFDYGYTF
d_call: NA; j_call: TRBJ1-2; clone_size: NA; v_call: TRBV5-8; cdr3_nt: TGTGCCAGCAGCCCATGGGGGGGGATGCCCGACGGTGGCTACACCTTC; cdr3_aa: CASSPWGGMPDGGYTF
d_call: NA; j_call: TRBJ2-7; clone_size: NA; v_call: TRBV10-3; cdr3_nt: TGTGCCATCTGGACAGGGACTACCTCGGAGGAGCAGTACTTC; cdr3_aa: CAIWTGTTSEEQYF
d_call: NA; j_call: TRBJ2-1; clone_size: few; v_call: TRBV11-3; cdr3_nt: TGTGCCAGCAGCTCTAGTACTAGCACGCTCGGTGAGCAGTTCTTC; cdr3_aa: CASSSSTSTLGEQFF
d_call: TRBD1; j_call: TRBJ1-1; clone_size: NA; v_call: TRBV18; cdr3_nt: TGTGCCAGCTCACCAGCCCCGGGACAGCGGCCTGAAGCTTTCTTT; cdr3_aa: CASSPAPGQRPEAFF
d_call: TRBD2; j_call: TRBJ2-2; clone_size: NA; v_call: TRBV24-1; cdr3_nt: TGTGCCACCAGTGCCCCCGGGGGACTAGGTCTTCCCGGGGAGCTGTTTTTT; cdr3_aa: CATSAPGGLGLPGELFF
d_call: TRBD1; j_call: TRBJ1-1; clone_size: once; v_call: TRBV18; cdr3_nt: TGTGCCAGCTCACCAGGAGGGGGCGCCGGCACTGAAGCTTTCTTT; cdr3_aa: CASSPGGGAGTEAFF
d_call: NA; j_call: TRBJ2-7; clone_size: NA; v_call: TRBV4-2; cdr3_nt: TGTGCCAGCAGCCAAGATGTCTCTGCCTACGAGCAGTACTTC; cdr3_aa: CASSQDVSAYEQYF
d_call: TRBD2; j_call: TRBJ2-3; clone_size: NA; v_call: TRBV9; cdr3_nt: TGTGCCAGCAGCGCTAGCGGGAGTACAGATACGCAGTATTTT; cdr3_aa: CASSASGSTDTQYF
d_call: NA; j_call: TRBJ1-2; clone_size: NA; v_call: TRBV7-9; cdr3_nt: TGTGCCAGCAGCTACGACAGTGGGAATGGCTACACCTTC; cdr3_aa: CASSYDSGNGYTF
d_call: TRBD2; j_call: TRBJ2-2; clone_size: once; v_call: TRBV25-1; cdr3_nt: TGTGCCAGCAGCCCCAGCGGGAGGACCGGGGAGCTGTTTTTT; cdr3_aa: CASSPSGRTGELFF
d_call: TRBD1; j_call: TRBJ2-7; clone_size: few; v_call: TRBV5-8; cdr3_nt: TGTGCCAGCAGCTGGCCGGGACAGGTGGTGTCCTACGAGCAGTACTTC; cdr3_aa: CASSWPGQVVSYEQYF
d_call: NA; j_call: TRBJ2-1; clone_size: NA; v_call: TRBV11-2; cdr3_nt: TGTGCCAGCAGCTTATTAGGTCTAGCGTTCTACAATGAGCAGTTCTTC; cdr3_aa: CASSLLGLAFYNEQFF
d_call: NA; j_call: TRBJ1-4; clone_size: NA; v_call: TRBV11-3; cdr3_nt: TGTGCCAGCAGCCCGGGCGGGGCAAATGAAAAACTGTTTTTT; cdr3_aa: CASSPGGANEKLFF
d_call: NA; j_call: TRBJ2-1; clone_size: NA; v_call: TRBV2; cdr3_nt: TGTGCCAGCAGTGTCCTGACTAACAATGAGCAGTTCTTC; cdr3_aa: CASSVLTNNEQFF
d_call: NA; j_call: TRBJ2-2; clone_size: NA; v_call: TRBV3-1/TRBV3-2; cdr3_nt: TGTGCCAGCAGCCTAGACGTTACCGGGGAGCTGTTTTTT; cdr3_aa: CASSLDVTGELFF
d_call: NA; j_call: TRBJ2-5; clone_size: NA; v_call: TRBV27; cdr3_nt: TGTGCCAGCAGTTTACTGCGGGGCTTGGAGACCCAGTACTTC; cdr3_aa: CASSLLRGLETQYF
d_call: TRBD1; j_call: TRBJ2-7; clone_size: NA; v_call: TRBV18; cdr3_nt: TGTGCCAGCTCACCGACCGGGACAGGGTCCTACGAGCAGTACTTC; cdr3_aa: CASSPTGTGSYEQYF